This entry lists 12 T cell receptor beta chains sequenced from one sample in a study of blood T cell repertoires in COVID-19. Using immunoSEQ multiplex PCR, the repertoire was profiled, and TCRdb retains in-frame clones only, with some absent. Of 100,000 or so clones detected, around 90% appear once; the ten largest clones hold about 18%. The sequencing input was peripheral blood. These TCRs come from a man in his forties or fifties with acute or convalescent COVID-19.

This rearrangement joins TRBV19 to TRBJ2-1; 7 positions match TRBD1. This CDR3 spans 15 amino acids. The V gene's germline CDR1 is LNHDA and CDR2 SQIVND (reference sequence). After removal of 3 bases from V and 0 bases from J, the junction contained 2 bases not matched to a gene. The CDR3 coding sequence is TGTGCCAGTAGTATGGACAGGAGCTCCTACAATGAGCAGTTCTTC. This codes for CASSMDRSSYNEQFF.

This clone came up a few times. This sequence joins TRBV6-5 and TRBJ1-5, with a weak D call TRBD1 (5 bases). V was clipped by 10 bases and J by 7 bases, with 20 bases between them. CDR3 size: 14 residues. Germline V gene data show CDR1 as MNHEY and CDR2 as SVGAGI. CDR3 in amino acids: CATLRWAGQQPQHF. CDR3 bases: TGTGCCACCTTACGGTGGGCAGGGCAACAGCCCCAGCATTTT.

J is TRBJ1-6 and V is TRBV5-1; a possible D gene is TRBD1 (6 bases). The V gene lost 4 bases and the J gene lost 8 bases, with 13 bases spanning the gap. Germline V gene data show CDR1 as SGHRS and CDR2 as YFSETQ. The CDR3 covers 14 residues. The CDR3 region is CASSPGTKDSPLHF. The CDR3 DNA sequence: TGCGCCAGCAGCCCCGGGACAAAAGATTCACCCCTCCACTTT.

The chain links TRBV24-1 to TRBJ2-1; 12 bases map to TRBD2. Germline CDR1 and CDR2: KGHDR and SFDVKD. The V gene end was trimmed by 3 bases and the J gene end by 5 bases; junction bases not matched to a gene: 7. This CDR3 region has 17 residues. In nucleotides, the CDR3 is TGTGCCACCAGTGATCAGGTAGGACTAGCGGGGAACAATGAGCAGTTCTTC. The encoded protein is CATSDQVGLAGNNEQFF.

A single count supports this clone. Written as DNA, the CDR3 is TGTGCCAGCAGTTGGTCTAGCGGGGGGGCGGGGACCCAGTACTTC. This gives the protein CASSWSSGGAGTQYF. V gene TRBV2 combines with J gene TRBJ2-5; 12 bases map to TRBD2. Trimming cost V 5 bases and J 7 bases; bases outside gene matches: 8. The CDR3 runs to 15 residues. The V gene's germline CDR1 is SNHLY and CDR2 FYNNEI.

The chain carries TRBV5-5 and TRBJ1-6, with D perhaps matching TRBD1 (5 bases). Germline CDR1 SGHKS, CDR2 YYEKEE (reference sequence). The V and J ends lost 4 bases and 6 bases respectively, with 11 bases between them. This CDR3 comprises 14 residues. Here the CDR3 reads CASSLRQPNSPLHF. The CDR3 region has the DNA TGTGCCAGCAGCCTACGACAGCCTAATTCACCCCTCCACTTT.

This chain joins TRBV19 and TRBJ2-7; 8 bases map to TRBD1. Germline-derived CDR1 and CDR2 are LNHDA and SQIVND (reference sequence). After removal of 10 bases from V and 7 bases from J, the junction contained 15 bases not matched to a gene. The CDR3 spans 14 residues. CDR3 in amino acids: CATTPGTGHGEQYF. The CDR3 DNA follows: TGTGCCACTACTCCAGGGACAGGCCATGGGGAGCAGTACTTC.

This chain connects TRBV18 to TRBJ2-6; D is perhaps TRBD2 (5 bases). CDR3 length: 14 residues. Germline values: CDR1 KGHSH, CDR2 LQKENI. V dropped 4 bases and J dropped 2 bases, with 6 bases sitting between them. CDR3 protein: CASSRGTGANVLTF. The CDR3 DNA is TGTGCCAGCTCACGAGGGACTGGGGCCAACGTCCTGACTTTC.

The chain has TRBV2 and TRBJ2-7, with a weak D call TRBD1 (6 bases). Looked up from germline, CDR1 is SNHLY and CDR2 is FYNNEI. The CDR3 is made up of 11 amino acids. V was pared by 8 bases and J by 4 bases, with 9 bases between. CDR3 loop: CASWDIYEQYF. DNA of the CDR3: TGTGCCAGCTGGGACATTTACGAGCAGTACTTC.

The table lists this clone with a few counts. The genes are TRBV4-1 and TRBJ2-2; D ambiguous. This CDR3 is 16 amino acids long. Germline V lookup: CDR1 MGHRA, CDR2 YSYEKL. Trimming left V 3 bases short and J 1 base short, with 12 bases between. The CDR3 region is CASSQRPTGNTGELFF. DNA of the CDR3: TGCGCCAGCAGCCAGCGACCGACTGGGAACACCGGGGAGCTGTTTTTT.

This clone has only one observation. This rearrangement joins TRBV19 to TRBJ1-5, with TRBD1 as a possible D gene (5 bases). Germline V gene sequence: CDR1 LNHDA, CDR2 SQIVND (reference sequence). The CDR3 contains 14 residues. V was trimmed by 3 bases and J by 2 bases, leaving 8 bases between them. The DNA for the CDR3 is TGTGCCAGTAGTATCCCGACAGGCAATCAGCCCCAGCATTTT. Its translation is CASSIPTGNQPQHF.

The chain's CDR3 is CASSQDSGGLGEKLFF. The CDR3 coding sequence is TGTGCCAGCAGCCAAGATTCAGGGGGGTTAGGGGAAAAACTGTTTTTT. The V and J genes are TRBV3-1 (or the pseudogene TRBV3-2) and TRBJ1-4; 7 nucleotides match TRBD1. The CDR3 totals 16 residues. J was trimmed by 8 bases and V by 0 bases; bases with no gene match: 9. The germline V gene encodes CDR1 LGHDT and CDR2 YNNKEL (reference sequence).